One and the same sample provided the 4 T cell receptor beta chains below, sequenced in a study of blood T cell repertoires in COVID-19. Here immunoSEQ multiplex PCR was the method, and the copy in TCRdb shows in-frame clones only, minus some. The sample includes approximately 82,000 clones, around 89% of them seen just once. Specimen: PBMCs or T cells enriched from blood (not recorded which). Source of these receptors: a woman aged 45-60 years with acute COVID-19.

In DNA form, the CDR3 reads TGTGCCAGCAGCTTAGCAGGGGCCCAGAACACCGGGGAGCTGTTTTTT. This sequence encodes CASSLAGAQNTGELFF. This rearrangement joins TRBV7-2 to TRBJ2-2, with D perhaps matching TRBD1 (5 bases). Deletions cut 0 bases from V and 1 base from J, with 9 bases between. There are 16 residues in the CDR3. Germline lookup yields CDR1 SGHTA and CDR2 FQGNSA.

The chain couples TRBV5-1 to TRBJ2-5; a possible D gene is TRBD2 (5 bases). CDR3 length equals 17 residues. Per germline, CDR1 SGHRS and CDR2 YFSETQ. V shed 0 bases and J shed 5 bases, with 20 bases lying between them. Here the CDR3 DNA reads TGCGCCAGCAGCTTGGGGATCGGGGAATTAGCATGGGAGACCCAGTACTTC. It translates to CASSLGIGELAWETQYF.

This rearrangement joins TRBV24-1 to TRBJ2-1; the D is unclear. The CDR3 loop spans 12 amino acids. V shed 4 bases and J shed 8 bases, with 8 bases lying between them. CDR1 and CDR2 from the germline V gene are KGHDR and SFDVKD. The CDR3 loop is CATSERLDEQFF. The CDR3 DNA is TGTGCCACCAGTGAACGGTTGGATGAGCAGTTCTTC.

This chain connects TRBV10-1 to TRBJ2-3, with 9 bases aligning to TRBD1. The V and J ends lost 6 bases and 2 bases, in that order; junction bases with no gene match: 6. There are 15 residues in the CDR3. Germline V lookup: CDR1 WNHNN, CDR2 SYGVQD (reference sequence). CDR3 protein: CASRLGQGTTDTQYF. CDR3 coding DNA: TGCGCCAGCAGGCTTGGACAGGGGACCACAGATACGCAGTATTTT.